This TCR beta chain originates from a study of T cell changes during pregnancy in multiple sclerosis. The V gene lost 4 bases and the J gene lost 5 bases, with 17 bases spanning the gap. The CDR3 loop spans 15 amino acids. The germline V gene encodes CDR1 MDHEN and CDR2 SYDVKM. TCRdb keeps only in-frame clones here, not all; method: immunoSEQ multiplex PCR. Here the sample spans some 46,000 clones, over 90% being singletons. The chain links TRBV28 to TRBJ2-5; maybe TRBD2 (6 bases). The clonotype originates from a female donor with multiple sclerosis, enrolled in a pregnancy study. The input for sequencing was peripheral blood, taken in the third trimester of pregnancy. CDR3 bases: TGTGCCAGCAGTTACGCTCCAGGAGGGTCGGAGACCCAGTACTTC. It encodes CASSYAPGGSETQYF. Drawing the rest from reference TRBV28 and TRBJ2-5, the complete variable domain is DVKVTQSSRYLVKRTGEKVFLECVQDMDHENMFWYRQDPGLGLRLIYFSYDVKMKEKGDIPEGYSVSREKKERFSLILESASTNQTSMYLCASSYAPGGSETQYFGPGTRLLVL.